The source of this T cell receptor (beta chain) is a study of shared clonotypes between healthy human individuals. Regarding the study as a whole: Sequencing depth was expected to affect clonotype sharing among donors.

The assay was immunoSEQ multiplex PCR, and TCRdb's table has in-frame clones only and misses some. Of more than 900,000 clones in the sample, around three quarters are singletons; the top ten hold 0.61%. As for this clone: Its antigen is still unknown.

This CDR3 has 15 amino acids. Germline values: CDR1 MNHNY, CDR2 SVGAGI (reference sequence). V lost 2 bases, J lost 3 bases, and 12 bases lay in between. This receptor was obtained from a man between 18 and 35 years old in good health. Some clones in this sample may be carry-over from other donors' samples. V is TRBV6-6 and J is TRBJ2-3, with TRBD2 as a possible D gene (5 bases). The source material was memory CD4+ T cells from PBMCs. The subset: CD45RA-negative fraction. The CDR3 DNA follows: TGTGCCAGCAGTTACGGACTCGGATCGACAGATACGCAGTATTTT. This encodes CASSYGLGSTDTQYF.